The 6 T cell receptor beta chains given below trace back to one sample, sequenced in a study of T cell changes during pregnancy in multiple sclerosis (dated by TCRdb to the late 2010s). Preparation of the library involved the immunoSEQ multiplex PCR assay. Imported from immuneACCESS, the table was reduced by TCRdb to in-frame sequences with V and J called. These copies leave out some clones; in studies compared against another copy, an unresolved V gene accounts for under half, and the cause of the remainder is not known. The sample records some 40,000 clones, 90% of which are singletons. The top ten clones comprise 4% to 5% of the sample. The sequencing here drew on peripheral blood, taken in the second trimester of pregnancy. The receptor source for this set is a female donor in good health, enrolled as a control in a pregnancy study.

The DNA for the CDR3 is TGTGCCAGCAGCGGGACAGTCTCTGGAAACACCATATATTTT. It specifies CASSGTVSGNTIYF. V and J are TRBV5-6 and TRBJ1-3, with 7 bases fitting TRBD1. The germline V gene encodes CDR1 SGHDT and CDR2 YYEEEE. V shed 4 bases, J shed 0 bases, and the junction held 1 base outside the gene matches. The length of the CDR3 is 14 residues.

The chain links TRBV30 to TRBJ2-7; tentative D call: TRBD2 (6 bases). This CDR3 comprises 13 residues. Looked up from germline, CDR1 is GTSNPN and CDR2 is SVGIG (reference sequence). V lost 2 bases and J lost 7, with 15 bases in between. Written as DNA, the CDR3 is TGTGCCTGGAGTTTGGAGGGACCCCGAGAGCAGTACTTC. Encoded protein: CAWSLEGPREQYF.

The chain carries TRBV2 and TRBJ1-5; 9 positions match TRBD1. Germline values: CDR1 SNHLY, CDR2 FYNNEI. The CDR3 extends over 15 amino acids. The ends lost 6 bases at V and 0 bases at J; junction bases unmatched: 3. The CDR3 here is CASSRTGVSNQPQHF. The CDR3, as DNA: TGTGCCAGCAGCCGGACAGGGGTTAGCAATCAGCCCCAGCATTTT. The whole variable domain, filled in from reference TRBV2 and TRBJ1-5, reads EPEVTQTPSHQVTQMGQEVILRCVPISNHLYFYWYRQILGQKVEFLVSFYNNEISEKSEIFDDQFSVERPDGSNFTLKIRSTKLEDSAMYFCASSRTGVSNQPQHFGDGTRLSIL.

The V call is TRBV6-5, the J call TRBJ2-5; the match to TRBD1 covers 9 bases. Looked up from germline, CDR1 is MNHEY and CDR2 is SVGAGI. The CDR3 has 14 amino acids. Trimming at V came to 5 bases and at J to 5 bases, leaving 6 bases not matched to a gene. CDR3 sequence (DNA): TGTGCCAGCAGTGACAGGGGGAGAAGGGAGACCCAGTACTTC. Amino acids: CASSDRGRRETQYF.

The chain has TRBV5-6 and TRBJ2-7; D is undetermined. The CDR3 has 14 amino acids. Trimming removed 4 bases at V and 2 bases at J, with 13 bases between. Germline CDR1 reads SGHDT; CDR2 reads YYEEEE. This CDR3 reads CASSPRVSPYEQYF. As DNA, the CDR3 is TGTGCCAGCAGCCCCCGGGTTAGCCCCTACGAGCAGTACTTC.

In its sample, this clone was seen once. The genes are TRBV7-2 and TRBJ2-7; TRBD2 agrees at 7 bases. V gave up 5 bases and J gave up 4 bases; unmatched junction bases: 8. Looked up from germline, CDR1 is SGHTA and CDR2 is FQGNSA. There are 14 residues in the CDR3. Here the CDR3 reads CASSTEGGPYEQYF. As DNA, the CDR3 is TGTGCCAGCAGCACCGAGGGAGGGCCGTACGAGCAGTACTTC.